This T cell receptor (beta chain) was identified during a study of T cell clonality in common variable immunodeficiency. Using immunoSEQ multiplex PCR, the repertoire was profiled, and TCRdb retains in-frame clones only, with some absent. Altogether about 37,000 clones were found in the sample, and no singletons occur. This clone has a count of ten or more. The read ends 3 residues shy of where the CDR3 ends; the end is completed using the germline J gene. Deletions cut 4 bases from V and 8 bases from J, with 15 bases between. Germline V gene lookup returns CDR1 SGHTS and CDR2 YDEGEE. CDR3 length: 14 residues.

The clonotype was recovered from a person aged 18-70 years in good health. The source material was peripheral blood mononuclear cells. The chain combines TRBV5-8 with TRBJ1-4; perhaps TRBD1 as D (5 bases). The CDR3 sequence: CASSANRGGEKLFF. The CDR3 bases that were read are TGTGCCAGCAGCGCAAACCGGGGGGGAGAAAAA.